This T cell receptor beta chain was recovered during a study of shared clonotypes between healthy human individuals. Study conclusions and caveats: On the whole, naive subsets had larger estimated richness than memory subsets had.

As concerns this clone: Its cognate antigen is unknown.

CDR1 SGHRS and CDR2 YFSETQ come from the germline V gene. Between the trimmed V and J ends, which lost 2 bases and 10 bases, there was a span of 22 bases. The CDR3 consists of 16 residues. Profiling relied on immunoSEQ multiplex PCR, and the TCRdb table lists in-frame clones only, not all of them. The sample contains approximately 2.1 million clones, 90% to 95% of which appear only once. The source of this sequence is a man in his late teens or twenties in good health. Some clones in this sample may be carry-over from other donors' samples. This chain links TRBV5-1 with TRBJ2-1, with D tentatively TRBD1 (7 bases). The material sequenced was naive CD4+ T cells from PBMCs. Subset described: CD45RA+ positively selected. In DNA form, the CDR3 reads TGCGCCAGCAGCTTAGGCAATTCAGGGGGGATGTCGGAGCAGTTCTTC. Encoded protein: CASSLGNSGGMSEQFF.